A selection of T cell receptor beta chains follows, all from one sample in a study of identical twins. From the 5' RACE reads, TCRdb called clonotypes with MiXCR, one entry per CDR3 protein. Of 100,000 or so distinct CDR3 sequences in the sample, under 7% were seen once. Input material: memory T cells sorted from blood. The receptors derive from a woman aged 50 to 60 in good health. The CDR3 runs from the conserved cysteine through the conserved F or W. Fields, in order: clone size, CDR3 length, D gene, J gene, V gene, CDR3 DNA, CDR3 protein. D genes are given only for firm matches. Clone size is shown for a subset of rows, as once, few, many or a class of expanded clone.

clone size: many; CDR3 length: 14; D gene: -; J gene: TRBJ1-1; V gene: TRBV3-1; CDR3 DNA: TGTGCCAGCAGCCACTGGGCAAGTAGCACTGAAGCTTTCTTT; CDR3 protein: CASSHWASSTEAFF
clone size: many; CDR3 length: 12; D gene: -; J gene: TRBJ2-3; V gene: TRBV12-3/TRBV12-4; CDR3 DNA: TGTGCCAGCAGCAACTTGATATACGGGCAGTATTTT; CDR3 protein: CASSNLIYGQYF
clone size: -; CDR3 length: 11; D gene: -; J gene: TRBJ2-7; V gene: TRBV25-1; CDR3 DNA: TGTGCCAGCAAAGGGGTATACGAGCAGTACTTC; CDR3 protein: CASKGVYEQYF
clone size: many; CDR3 length: 13; D gene: TRBD2; J gene: TRBJ2-3; V gene: TRBV29-1; CDR3 DNA: TGCAGCGTTCGGAGCGGGAACGGGGATACGCAGTATTTT; CDR3 protein: CSVRSGNGDTQYF
clone size: -; CDR3 length: 13; D gene: -; J gene: TRBJ1-2; V gene: TRBV5-1; CDR3 DNA: TGCGCCAGCAGCTTGGCCTCGCTCGATGGCTACACCTTC; CDR3 protein: CASSLASLDGYTF
clone size: many; CDR3 length: 15; D gene: TRBD2; J gene: TRBJ2-3; V gene: TRBV20-1; CDR3 DNA: TGCAGTGCTAGAGGACTAGCAGTGTTCGCAGATACGCAGTATTTT; CDR3 protein: CSARGLAVFADTQYF
clone size: many; CDR3 length: 15; D gene: TRBD1; J gene: TRBJ2-2; V gene: TRBV6-4; CDR3 DNA: TGTGCCAGCACCCCGGGACAGGGGGACACCGGGGAGCTGTTTTTT; CDR3 protein: CASTPGQGDTGELFF
clone size: many; CDR3 length: 15; D gene: -; J gene: TRBJ1-5; V gene: TRBV12-3/TRBV12-4; CDR3 DNA: TGTGCCAGCAGTTTGTTTGTATCGGGCAATCAGCCCCAGCATTTT; CDR3 protein: CASSLFVSGNQPQHF
clone size: many; CDR3 length: 12; D gene: -; J gene: TRBJ2-5; V gene: TRBV29-1; CDR3 DNA: TGCAGCGTTGACGACGGAGGGGAGACCCAGTACTTC; CDR3 protein: CSVDDGGETQYF
clone size: few; CDR3 length: 14; D gene: -; J gene: TRBJ2-1; V gene: TRBV19; CDR3 DNA: TGTGCCGTCTCCGGGACGCCAAACTACAATGAGCAGTTCTTC; CDR3 protein: CAVSGTPNYNEQFF
clone size: many; CDR3 length: 13; D gene: -; J gene: TRBJ2-7; V gene: TRBV5-6; CDR3 DNA: TGTGCCAGCAGCTTGGGGGCTATCTACGAGCAGTACTTC; CDR3 protein: CASSLGAIYEQYF
clone size: many; CDR3 length: 14; D gene: -; J gene: TRBJ2-7; V gene: TRBV5-1; CDR3 DNA: TGCGCCAGCAGCTCCACCGGGAACATCTACGAGCAGTACTTC; CDR3 protein: CASSSTGNIYEQYF
clone size: many; CDR3 length: 11; D gene: -; J gene: TRBJ1-1; V gene: TRBV3-1; CDR3 DNA: TGTGCCAGCAGCCAAGGACAGGAAGCTTTCTTT; CDR3 protein: CASSQGQEAFF
clone size: few; CDR3 length: 14; D gene: -; J gene: TRBJ1-1; V gene: TRBV6-4; CDR3 DNA: TGTGCCAGCAGTGACTTCCCGGACAGTCATTCGGCTTTCTTT; CDR3 protein: CASSDFPDSHSAFF
clone size: many; CDR3 length: 14; D gene: TRBD1; J gene: TRBJ2-3; V gene: TRBV20-1; CDR3 DNA: TGCAGTGCTTCCGGGACAGGGATGCCAGATACGCAGTATTTT; CDR3 protein: CSASGTGMPDTQYF
clone size: few; CDR3 length: 14; D gene: -; J gene: TRBJ2-1; V gene: TRBV7-8; CDR3 DNA: TGTGCCAGCAGCTTAGTCCAGGGCTTGAATGAGCAGTTCTTC; CDR3 protein: CASSLVQGLNEQFF
clone size: many; CDR3 length: 14; D gene: -; J gene: TRBJ1-2; V gene: TRBV6-1; CDR3 DNA: TGTGCCAGTAACCCGCCGGGGACGAACTATGGCTACACCTTC; CDR3 protein: CASNPPGTNYGYTF
clone size: medium-sized; CDR3 length: 16; D gene: TRBD1; J gene: TRBJ1-6; V gene: TRBV3-1; CDR3 DNA: TGTGCCAGCAGCCAAGTCAGGACAGGGGGGAATTCACCCCTCCACTTT; CDR3 protein: CASSQVRTGGNSPLHF
clone size: many; CDR3 length: 16; D gene: TRBD2; J gene: TRBJ2-5; V gene: TRBV4-1; CDR3 DNA: TGCGCCAGCAGCCTGGGACTAGCGGGACTCCAAGAGACCCAGTACTTC; CDR3 protein: CASSLGLAGLQETQYF
clone size: many; CDR3 length: 14; D gene: -; J gene: TRBJ2-1; V gene: TRBV7-2; CDR3 DNA: TGTGCCAGCAGCTTAGTGTCTTTGTTGAATGAGCAGTTCTTC; CDR3 protein: CASSLVSLLNEQFF
clone size: few; CDR3 length: 18; D gene: -; J gene: TRBJ2-2; V gene: TRBV11-2; CDR3 DNA: TGTGCCAGCAGCCCCCTTCCGGGGCCCTGTGATAACACCGGGGAGCTGTTTTTT; CDR3 protein: CASSPLPGPCDNTGELFF
clone size: many; CDR3 length: 15; D gene: -; J gene: TRBJ2-5; V gene: TRBV5-1; CDR3 DNA: TGCGCCAGCAGCTCGACCGGGACACCTCAAGAGACCCAGTACTTC; CDR3 protein: CASSSTGTPQETQYF
clone size: few; CDR3 length: 14; D gene: -; J gene: TRBJ2-1; V gene: TRBV7-9; CDR3 DNA: TGTGCCACCGGCGGGACTCTCCAGAGGAATGAGCAGTTCTTC; CDR3 protein: CATGGTLQRNEQFF
clone size: many; CDR3 length: 15; D gene: -; J gene: TRBJ2-7; V gene: TRBV4-1; CDR3 DNA: TGCGCCAGCAGCCAAAGGGGTTTAGGGTCCTACGAGCAGTACTTC; CDR3 protein: CASSQRGLGSYEQYF
clone size: few; CDR3 length: 15; D gene: -; J gene: TRBJ1-5; V gene: TRBV20-1; CDR3 DNA: TGCAGTGCTAGAGGGGGGAGAGGGGGAATGGAGCCCCAGCATTTT; CDR3 protein: CSARGGRGGMEPQHF
clone size: few; CDR3 length: 13; D gene: -; J gene: TRBJ2-3; V gene: TRBV19; CDR3 DNA: TGTGCCAGTATGGGGGGAGGCACAGATACGCAGTATTTT; CDR3 protein: CASMGGGTDTQYF
clone size: many; CDR3 length: 13; D gene: -; J gene: TRBJ1-1; V gene: TRBV12-3/TRBV12-4; CDR3 DNA: TGTGCCAGCAGTGTGGGGCAGAACCTTGAAGCTTTCTTT; CDR3 protein: CASSVGQNLEAFF
clone size: many; CDR3 length: 15; D gene: -; J gene: TRBJ1-6; V gene: TRBV14; CDR3 DNA: TGTGCCAGCAGCCTATCTAGCTCCTATAATTCACCCCTCCACTTT; CDR3 protein: CASSLSSSYNSPLHF
clone size: many; CDR3 length: 15; D gene: -; J gene: TRBJ2-1; V gene: TRBV6-5; CDR3 DNA: TGTGCCAGCAGTTATGGTGCGGGGTCCTACAATGAGCAGTTCTTC; CDR3 protein: CASSYGAGSYNEQFF
clone size: many; CDR3 length: 15; D gene: TRBD2; J gene: TRBJ2-5; V gene: TRBV12-3/TRBV12-4; CDR3 DNA: TGTGCCAGCAGGGTTGGCGGGAGGAGCCAAGAGACCCAGTACTTC; CDR3 protein: CASRVGGRSQETQYF
clone size: few; CDR3 length: 15; D gene: -; J gene: TRBJ2-1; V gene: TRBV12-3/TRBV12-4; CDR3 DNA: TGTGCCAGCAGTTTTGCTGGAAAGGCCTACAATGAGCAGTTCTTC; CDR3 protein: CASSFAGKAYNEQFF
clone size: many; CDR3 length: 12; D gene: -; J gene: TRBJ1-2; V gene: TRBV20-1; CDR3 DNA: TGCAGTGCTTCACAAGTCAACTATGGCTACACCTTC; CDR3 protein: CSASQVNYGYTF
clone size: many; CDR3 length: 14; D gene: TRBD1; J gene: TRBJ1-5; V gene: TRBV12-3/TRBV12-4; CDR3 DNA: TGTGCCAGCAGCTGGACAGGGGCCAATCAGCCCCAGCATTTT; CDR3 protein: CASSWTGANQPQHF